The 19 T cell receptor beta chains below were found in one sample sequenced in a study of blood T cell repertoires in COVID-19. Some clones are missing from TCRdb's copy, which holds only in-frame ones; the method was immunoSEQ multiplex PCR. The data contain around 46,000 clones, about nine tenths of them singletons. Input material: peripheral blood. These receptors were taken from a human donor in a cohort sampled during active COVID-19.

This sequence joins TRBV24-1 and TRBJ2-1, with a tentative D call TRBD1 (6 bases). Per germline, CDR1 KGHDR and CDR2 SFDVKD. The CDR3 has 14 amino acids. V shed 4 bases and J shed 5 bases, with 11 bases lying between them. CDR3 bases: TGTGCCACCAGTGACGGGACAACCGACAATGAGCAGTTCTTC. Amino acid sequence: CATSDGTTDNEQFF.

The chain links TRBV7-6 to TRBJ1-1; no clear D. The CDR3 spans 15 residues. Germline CDR1 and CDR2: SGHVS and FNYEAQ. The V gene lost 1 base and the J gene lost 6 bases, with 15 bases spanning the gap. Here the CDR3 reads CASSLDRVRGSEAFF. CDR3 sequence (DNA): TGTGCCAGCAGCTTAGACCGGGTTCGTGGTTCTGAAGCTTTCTTT.

CDR3 in amino acids: CASRGAQSMNTEAFF. The CDR3 region has the DNA TGTGCCAGCAGGGGGGCCCAGTCCATGAACACTGAAGCTTTCTTT. The gene calls are TRBV2 and TRBJ1-1; D perhaps matches TRBD1 (6 bases). The germline gives CDR1 SNHLY, CDR2 FYNNEI. V lost 6 bases and J 0 bases, leaving 14 bases between the germline ends. The CDR3 runs 15 residues.

This clone was detected only once. J is TRBJ2-5 and V is TRBV5-6; 13 nucleotides line up with TRBD2. The trim removed 3 bases at V and 5 bases at J, leaving 10 bases unmatched. The CDR3 contains 17 residues. The germline V gene has CDR1 SGHDT and CDR2 YYEEEE. The CDR3 here is CASSSRLAGGLTETQYF. As DNA, the CDR3 is TGTGCCAGCAGCTCTCGACTAGCGGGGGGATTAACGGAGACCCAGTACTTC.

The chain links TRBV7-9 to TRBJ2-3; 7 bases fit TRBD1. J was trimmed by 0 bases and V by 5 bases; bases with no gene match: 5. CDR3 length: 15 residues. Germline CDR1 reads SEHNR; CDR2 reads FQNEAQ (reference sequence). The CDR3 reads CASSPPGQSTDTQYF. DNA for the CDR3: TGTGCCAGCAGCCCGCCGGGACAGAGCACAGATACGCAGTATTTT.

The genes are TRBV7-9 and TRBJ2-7; the D gene is possibly TRBD1 (5 bases). The CDR3 sequence is 14 residues long. V dropped 5 bases and J dropped 0 bases, with 11 bases sitting between them. The germline CDR1 and CDR2 sequences are SEHNR and FQNEAQ (reference sequence). CDR3 in amino acids: CASSGTTDSYEQYF. The CDR3 DNA sequence: TGTGCCAGCAGCGGAACGACAGACTCCTACGAGCAGTACTTC. The full variable domain, in which reference TRBV7-9 and TRBJ2-7 provide the parts outside the CDR3, is DTGVSQNPRHKITKRGQNVTFRCDPISEHNRLYWYRQTLGQGPEFLTYFQNEAQLEKSRLLSDRFSAERPKGSFSTLEIQRTEQGDSAMYLCASSGTTDSYEQYFGPGTRLTVT.

The chain recombines TRBV7-2 with TRBJ1-4; perhaps TRBD1 as D (6 bases). CDR1 SGHTA and CDR2 FQGNSA come from the germline V gene. The CDR3 contains 15 residues. Between the trimmed V and J ends, which lost 5 bases and 5 bases, there was a span of 15 bases. The CDR3 DNA is TGTGCCAGCAGCCCCGGGGACACCTTCAATGAAAAACTGTTTTTT. Its protein is CASSPGDTFNEKLFF.

The chain couples TRBV27 to TRBJ1-6, with TRBD1 matching over 8 bases. This CDR3 is built from 13 residues. Per germline, CDR1 MNHEY and CDR2 SMNVEV (reference sequence). V lost 3 bases and J lost 9; bases outside the gene matches: 1. The CDR3: CASSFGQGSPLHF. The CDR3 DNA reads as TGTGCCAGCAGTTTCGGACAGGGTTCACCCCTCCACTTT.

This clone was detected only a few times. The gene calls are TRBV7-6 and TRBJ2-7; tentatively, D is TRBD1 (7 bases). CDR3 length: 14 residues. The ends were cut back, 4 bases at V and 2 bases at J, with 12 bases in the middle. The germline V gene has CDR1 SGHVS and CDR2 FNYEAQ. CDR3 DNA: TGTGCCAGCAGCTCTGGGGGGACAGCCTACGAGCAGTACTTC. Translation: CASSSGGTAYEQYF.

The chain couples TRBV6-5 to TRBJ2-5, with 8 bases that match TRBD2. J was trimmed by 1 base and V by 6 bases; bases with no gene match: 7. This CDR3 has 15 amino acids. Per germline, CDR1 MNHEY and CDR2 SVGAGI. In DNA, the CDR3 is TGTGCCAGCAGCCCACAGCGGGGGAGCCAAGAGACCCAGTACTTC. Encoded protein: CASSPQRGSQETQYF.

The V call is TRBV5-1, the J call TRBJ2-1, with D possibly TRBD1 on 6 matching bases. The CDR3 contains 15 residues. Germline V lookup: CDR1 SGHRS, CDR2 YFSETQ. V lost 0 bases to trimming and J lost 4 bases, with 11 bases between them. CDR3: CASSLGDRTYNEQFF. In nucleotides, the CDR3 is TGCGCCAGCAGCTTGGGCGACAGGACTTACAATGAGCAGTTCTTC.

This chain uses TRBV29-1 with TRBJ1-2, with D unclear. This CDR3 comprises 11 residues. The V gene's germline CDR1 is SQVTM and CDR2 ANQGSEA. Trimming stripped 3 bases from V and 8 bases from J, with 10 bases between. The CDR3 protein is CSVETREGYTF. The CDR3 DNA follows: TGCAGCGTTGAGACTCGCGAAGGCTACACCTTC.

V gene TRBV6-5 combines with J gene TRBJ1-1; D is unclear. The germline V gene encodes CDR1 MNHEY and CDR2 SVGAGI. V gave up 7 bases and J gave up 4 bases, with 10 bases separating them. This CDR3 contains 12 residues. DNA of the CDR3: TGTGCCAGCACGTCGGGGTCCACTGAAGCTTTCTTT. Amino acid sequence: CASTSGSTEAFF.

Written as DNA, the CDR3 is TGTGCCAGTAGTACCACCCTGCGGAGCTCTGGGGCCAACGTCCTGACTTTC. Translated: CASSTTLRSSGANVLTF. The rearrangement links TRBV19 to TRBJ2-6; D is uncertain. V dropped 4 bases and J dropped 0 bases, with 13 bases sitting between them. The CDR3 has 17 amino acids. The germline V gene encodes CDR1 LNHDA and CDR2 SQIVND (reference sequence).

V and J are TRBV5-1 and TRBJ2-7, with D possibly TRBD2 on 6 matching bases. This CDR3 region has 15 residues. Germline values: CDR1 SGHRS, CDR2 YFSETQ. Trimming removed 10 bases from V and 3 bases from J, with 23 bases in between. The CDR3 DNA reads TGCGCCTCCAAAACCGCCGACGGGAGCCTCTACGAGCAGTACTTC. This sequence encodes CASKTADGSLYEQYF.

By share, this clone ranks as medium-sized. The J gene is TRBJ1-2, the V gene TRBV10-2; weak D call: TRBD1 (5 bases). Germline loops: CDR1 WSHSY, CDR2 SAAADI. The CDR3 runs to 13 residues. With 3 bases removed from V and 10 bases from J, the gap between germline ends came to 15 bases. CDR3 in DNA: TGCGCCAGCAGTGATTGGACATATCCCTTCTACACCTTC. It translates to CASSDWTYPFYTF.

The chain is built from TRBV21-1 and TRBJ2-7; the table's D call TRBD1 went unverified against the DNA. TRBV21-1 is recorded as a pseudogene. The CDR3 covers 18 residues. The DNA for the CDR3 is TGTGCCAGCAGCCACTACGAATACACCGGGACAGGGGCCTACGAGCAGTACTTC. Translating it yields CASSHYEYTGTGAYEQYF.

The chain recombines TRBV28 with TRBJ1-2, with TRBD1 matching over 8 bases. Germline loops: CDR1 MDHEN, CDR2 SYDVKM. The V gene end was trimmed by 10 bases and the J gene end by 4 bases; junction bases not matched to a gene: 5. The CDR3 totals 12 residues. CDR3 in DNA: TGTGCCACAAGGACAGGGATCTATGGCTACACCTTC. The encoded protein is CATRTGIYGYTF.

The chain employs TRBV4-3 and TRBJ2-2; 9 positions match TRBD2. This CDR3 is built from 19 residues. The junction had 16 bases not matched to a gene; V was cut back by 0 bases and J by 8 bases. Germline-derived CDR1 and CDR2 are LGHNA and YSLEER. CDR3 in amino acids: CASSQDSLAGPGLSGELFF. The CDR3 coding sequence is TGCGCCAGCAGCCAAGATTCCCTAGCGGGGCCAGGGCTTAGTGGGGAGCTGTTTTTT.